Below are 30 T cell receptor beta chains sequenced from a single sample in a study of OX40 agonist ivuxolimab in advanced cancers. Profiling relied on immunoSEQ multiplex PCR, and the TCRdb table lists in-frame clones only, not all of them. This table holds about 51,000 clones, more than 70% found once. Material: CD4+ or CD8+ T cells sorted from blood, obtained in a trial of the OX40 agonist ivuxolimab. The source is an adult with an advanced solid tumor such as melanoma, head and neck, liver or kidney cancer.

This chain joins TRBV7-8 and TRBJ1-5, with 7 bases aligning to TRBD1. Germline loops: CDR1 SGHVS, CDR2 FQNEAQ. The V gene end was trimmed by 5 bases and the J gene end by 7 bases; junction bases not matched to a gene: 8. This CDR3 is built from 14 residues. The CDR3 nucleotides read TGTGCCAGCAGCCCACAGGGGTTGGCCCAGCCCCAGCATTTT. This sequence encodes CASSPQGLAQPQHF.

V is TRBV9 and J is TRBJ2-5; tentative D call: TRBD1 (6 bases). There are 12 residues in the CDR3. The V gene lost 7 bases and the J gene lost 5 bases, with 12 bases spanning the gap. The germline V gene encodes CDR1 SGDLS and CDR2 YYNGEE. The CDR3, as DNA: TGTGCCAGCGGGGGCCCGGGGGAGACCCAGTACTTC. Its translation: CASGGPGETQYF.

The chain has TRBV7-8 and TRBJ2-7; 9 positions agree with TRBD2. From germline, CDR1 is SGHVS and CDR2 FQNEAQ. V was pared by 5 bases and J by 12 bases, with 8 bases of the junction left unmatched. The CDR3 runs 12 residues. The CDR3 loop is CASSRPGLATYF. The CDR3 DNA reads TGTGCCAGCAGCCGACCGGGACTAGCTACGTACTTC.

As to this clone: Its ends do not fully match the called genes, so a read error is possible. This chain uses TRBV5-4 with TRBJ1-2; no clear D. The CDR3 has 13 amino acids. Germline values: CDR1 SGHNT, CDR2 YYREEE (reference sequence). In DNA, the CDR3 is TGTGCCGGCAGCCCCGTGGGAGACTATGGCTACACCTTC. Translating gives CAGSPVGDYGYTF.

The V and J genes are TRBV19 and TRBJ2-1; a weak D match, TRBD2 (5 bases). This CDR3 comprises 15 residues. The V end lost 3 bases, the J end lost 2 bases, and 11 bases lay between the germline ends. Germline lookup yields CDR1 LNHDA and CDR2 SQIVND (reference sequence). In DNA, the CDR3 is TGTGCCAGTAGTATGGGAGCACCTACCTACAATGAGCAGTTCTTC. Protein sequence: CASSMGAPTYNEQFF.

The chain links TRBV2 to TRBJ2-1; the D call may be TRBD1 or TRBD2 (5 bases each). The CDR3 totals 13 residues. Trimming pared 7 bases from V and 15 bases from J, leaving 22 bases between. Germline CDR1 and CDR2: SNHLY and FYNNEI. CDR3 loop: CASNLPGTGSGFF. The CDR3 coding sequence is TGTGCCAGCAACCTCCCAGGGACGGGTTCGGGGTTCTTC.

This rearrangement joins TRBV28 to TRBJ1-2; 7 bases fit TRBD1. CDR3 size: 15 residues. V shed 7 bases, J shed 1 base, and the junction held 9 bases outside the gene matches. Germline CDR1 and CDR2: MDHEN and SYDVKM. The CDR3 spells CASIQQGLGNYGYTF. The CDR3 region has the DNA TGTGCCAGCATCCAACAGGGGCTTGGTAACTATGGCTACACCTTC.

Only a few counts were recorded for this clone. The genes are TRBV4-1 and TRBJ2-1; D ambiguous. Germline values: CDR1 MGHRA, CDR2 YSYEKL. The CDR3 runs to 12 residues. V lost 2 bases, J lost 8 bases, and 7 bases lay in between. Here the CDR3 reads CASSQQWDEQFF. The CDR3 DNA is TGCGCCAGCAGCCAACAATGGGATGAGCAGTTCTTC.

This chain's CDR3 is CASSPPSGGTGEQYF. The CDR3 DNA is TGCGCCAGCAGCCCCCCCTCGGGTGGGACGGGCGAGCAGTACTTC. The chain joins TRBV4-1 to TRBJ2-7, with D possibly being TRBD1 or TRBD2 (5 bases each). From germline, CDR1 is MGHRA and CDR2 YSYEKL. V dropped 4 bases and J dropped 6 bases, with 19 bases sitting between them. The CDR3 consists of 15 residues.

This rearrangement joins TRBV5-4 to TRBJ2-1, with 7 bases matching TRBD2. The V gene end was trimmed by 4 bases and the J gene end by 6 bases; junction bases not matched to a gene: 13. The CDR3 totals 16 residues. CDR1 and CDR2 from the germline V gene are SGHNT and YYREEE (reference sequence). CDR3 loop: CASSADLLAWGNEQFF. The CDR3 DNA reads as TGTGCCAGCAGCGCCGACCTACTAGCGTGGGGCAATGAGCAGTTCTTC. The complete variable domain, with remaining parts taken from reference TRBV5-4 and TRBJ2-1, reads ETGVTQSPTHLIKTRGQQVTLRCSSQSGHNTVSWYQQALGQGPQFIFQYYREEENGRGNFPPRFSGLQFPNYSSELNVNALELDDSALYLCASSADLLAWGNEQFFGPGTRLTVL.

This chain joins TRBV29-1 and TRBJ1-3; D is ambiguous. The CDR3 length is 12 residues. CDR1 and CDR2 from the germline V gene are SQVTM and ANQGSEA. The CDR3 reads CSGSGSGNTIYF. CDR3 nucleotides: TGCAGTGGGAGTGGCTCTGGAAACACCATATATTTT.

This clone was detected only a few times. The chain is built from TRBV11-3 and TRBJ2-5, with 8 bases that match TRBD1. This CDR3 has 14 residues. V lost 8 bases, J lost 1 base, and 6 bases stayed unmatched. Germline V gene lookup returns CDR1 SGHNT and CDR2 YENEEA. The CDR3 sequence: CASAQQGVQETQYF. The CDR3 DNA follows: TGTGCCAGCGCACAACAGGGGGTCCAAGAGACCCAGTACTTC.

The chain joins TRBV29-1 to TRBJ2-7; D is unresolved. V dropped 7 bases and J dropped 0 bases, with 7 bases sitting between them. CDR3 length equals 11 residues. Germline V gene sequence: CDR1 SQVTM, CDR2 ANQGSEA. The CDR3 DNA reads TGCAGCGCAGCAGACTCCTACGAGCAGTACTTC. Encoded protein: CSAADSYEQYF.

This chain joins TRBV6-1 and TRBJ2-7; D may be TRBD1 (6 bases). CDR1 and CDR2 (germline): MNHNS, SASEGT. V lost 4 bases and J lost 2, with 12 bases in between. The CDR3 loop spans 14 amino acids. CDR3: CASSVDRTAYEQYF. CDR3 DNA: TGTGCCAGCAGTGTTGACAGGACCGCCTACGAGCAGTACTTC.

This chain connects TRBV11-1 to TRBJ2-1, with TRBD1 matching over 9 bases. CDR3 size: 13 residues. CDR1 and CDR2 from the germline V gene are SGHAT and FQDESV (reference sequence). Trimming took 4 bases from V and 16 from J; bases not matched to a gene: 11. CDR3 region: CASSSNPGTGNFF. The CDR3 DNA reads TGTGCCAGCAGCTCTAACCCCGGGACAGGGAATTTCTTC.

This chain connects TRBV9 to TRBJ1-2, with D tentatively TRBD1 (5 bases). The CDR3 extends over 16 amino acids. Germline-derived CDR1 and CDR2 are SGDLS and YYNGEE. V lost 3 bases and J lost 8, with 23 bases in between. The CDR3 nucleotides are TGTGCCAGCAGCGCCCCAGGGTCCACGTTCTCGAGAGGCTACACCTTC. Its protein is CASSAPGSTFSRGYTF.

The CDR3 is CATSRDRAGAVEAFF. The CDR3 DNA is TGTGCCACCAGCAGAGACCGGGCGGGGGCAGTTGAAGCTTTCTTT. The chain carries TRBV15 and TRBJ1-1, with D tentatively TRBD1 (6 bases). V gave up 0 bases and J gave up 7 bases, with 15 bases separating them. Germline-derived CDR1 and CDR2 are LNHNV and YYDKDF (reference sequence). The length of the CDR3 is 15 residues.

This clone appeared once. The chain uses TRBV9 and TRBJ2-1; 9 nucleotides agree with TRBD1. The CDR3 length is 16 residues. V trimming: 3 bases; J trimming: 9 bases; junction bases outside the gene matches: 13. Germline lookup yields CDR1 SGDLS and CDR2 YYNGEE. CDR3 residues: CASSATGTGLQGEQFF. CDR3 in DNA: TGTGCCAGCAGCGCGACCGGGACAGGGCTTCAGGGTGAGCAGTTCTTC.

This chain links TRBV9 with TRBJ2-7, with D possibly matching TRBD2 (5 bases). Trimming removed 4 bases at V and 4 bases at J, with 18 bases between. Germline CDR1 reads SGDLS; CDR2 reads YYNGEE. The CDR3 runs to 15 residues. The CDR3: CASSPSLLLQYEQYF. The CDR3 DNA sequence: TGTGCCAGCAGCCCTAGCCTCCTCCTCCAGTACGAGCAGTACTTC.

The chain is built from TRBV18 and TRBJ1-1; no reliable D call. Trimming stripped 4 bases from V and 5 bases from J, with 8 bases between. Germline values: CDR1 KGHSH, CDR2 LQKENI. The length of the CDR3 is 12 residues. The CDR3 loop reads CASSLQNTEAFF. In DNA, the CDR3 is TGTGCCAGCTCACTTCAGAATACTGAAGCTTTCTTT. Based on the CDR3 plus reference TRBV18 and TRBJ1-1, the full variable domain is NAGVMQNPRHLVRRRGQEARLRCSPMKGHSHVYWYRQLPEEGLKFMVYLQKENIIDESGMPKERFSAEFPKEGPSILRIQQVVRGDSAAYFCASSLQNTEAFFGQGTRLTVV.

This clone was observed a single time. The chain couples TRBV19 to TRBJ2-5, with 9 bases fitting TRBD2. Trimming removed 5 bases from V and 0 bases from J; junction bases left unmatched: 10. Germline V CDR1 and CDR2: LNHDA, SQIVND (reference sequence). This CDR3 is 17 amino acids long. CDR3 amino acids: CASSPLRLADHQETQYF. CDR3 bases: TGTGCCAGTAGTCCTCTGAGACTAGCGGACCACCAAGAGACCCAGTACTTC.

Details on this clone: This sample also contains other DNA sequences that code for the same CDR3. J is TRBJ1-6 and V is TRBV9, with unresolved D. The V end lost 3 bases, the J end lost 9 bases, and 10 bases lay between the germline ends. This CDR3 region has 13 residues. Germline CDR1 SGDLS, CDR2 YYNGEE. The CDR3 loop reads CASSEGDGSPLHF. The CDR3 DNA reads TGTGCCAGCAGCGAAGGCGACGGTTCACCCCTCCACTTT.

This chain links TRBV7-2 with TRBJ2-2; D might be TRBD1 (6 bases). CDR3 length equals 14 residues. With 6 bases removed from V and 4 bases from J, the gap between germline ends came to 12 bases. CDR1 is SGHTA and CDR2 is FQGNSA in the germline V gene. The CDR3 DNA follows: TGTGCCAGCAGAAGGGGGTGGGGCACCGGGGAGCTGTTTTTT. It codes for CASRRGWGTGELFF.

The rearrangement uses TRBV18 and TRBJ2-5; TRBD1 or TRBD2 may be the D gene (6 bases each). The closer fit of TRBJ2-7 to the DNA end suggests the J call may be wrong. The CDR3 has 14 amino acids. Germline V gives CDR1 KGHSH, CDR2 LQKENI. Written as DNA, the CDR3 is TGTGCCAGCTCAATTGGCGGGACATCCTACGAGCAGTACTTC. Translation: CASSIGGTSYEQYF.

The chain carries TRBV6-1 and TRBJ2-3, with 10 positions matching TRBD2. CDR1 and CDR2 from the germline V gene are MNHNS and SASEGT. V lost 5 bases to trimming and J lost 6 bases; unmatched junction nucleotides: 8. The CDR3 sequence is 15 residues long. The CDR3 nucleotides are TGTGCCAGCAGTAGAGCGGGGGGGACGGAGGATACGCAGTATTTT. Translating gives CASSRAGGTEDTQYF.

Regarding this clone: At the DNA level, this CDR3 is encoded by other sequences in the same sample as well. The rearrangement joins TRBV7-9 to TRBJ2-5; weak D call: TRBD1 (6 bases). The CDR3 is made up of 14 amino acids. The germline CDR1 and CDR2 sequences are SEHNR and FQNEAQ (reference sequence). V shed 3 bases and J shed 5 bases, with 13 bases lying between them. The CDR3 region is CASSFIGGGETQYF. CDR3 nucleotides: TGTGCCAGCAGCTTCATAGGGGGTGGGGAGACCCAGTACTTC.

The chain links TRBV18 to TRBJ2-2; D is perhaps TRBD1 (6 bases). The length of the CDR3 is 16 residues. Germline CDR1 reads KGHSH; CDR2 reads LQKENI. Trimming took off 5 bases at V and 5 bases at J, with 18 bases between the two ends. The CDR3 region has the DNA TGTGCCAGCTCAACAAGACAGGTGGGGCAGACCGGGGAGCTGTTTTTT. Translated: CASSTRQVGQTGELFF.

The rearrangement uses TRBV29-1 and TRBJ1-4; D might be TRBD1 (5 bases). The CDR3 runs to 13 residues. The germline CDR1 and CDR2 sequences are SQVTM and ANQGSEA. Trimming shortened V by 4 bases and J by 0 bases, and 6 bases separated the two germline ends. CDR3 sequence: CSVAGSTNEKLFF. The CDR3 DNA reads as TGCAGCGTTGCAGGGTCAACTAATGAAAAACTGTTTTTT. Supplemented by reference TRBV29-1 and TRBJ1-4, the full variable domain reads SAVISQKPSRDICQRGTSLTIQCQVDSQVTMMFWYRQQPGQSLTLIATANQGSEATYESGFVIDKFPISRPNLTFSTLTVSNMSPEDSSIYLCSVAGSTNEKLFFGSGTQLSVL.

The V call is TRBV5-1, the J call TRBJ2-1, with D perhaps being TRBD1 or TRBD2 (5 bases each). CDR3 size: 16 residues. V was trimmed by 0 bases and J by 2 bases, leaving 12 bases between them. Germline CDR1 reads SGHRS; CDR2 reads YFSETQ. CDR3 region: CASSLGVGVAYNEQFF. The DNA of the CDR3 is TGCGCCAGCAGCTTGGGTGTGGGGGTCGCCTACAATGAGCAGTTCTTC.

This chain uses TRBV11-2 with TRBJ2-3; 11 bases are shared with TRBD2. V was pared by 1 base and J by 7 bases, with 7 bases of the junction left unmatched. The CDR3 is 16 residues long. Germline CDR1 SGHAT, CDR2 FQNNGV. The CDR3 DNA sequence: TGTGCCAGCAGCTTAGGGCTAGCGGGAGGTCCCAATACGCAGTATTTT. Its translation is CASSLGLAGGPNTQYF. The entire variable domain, with the rest obtained from reference TRBV11-2 and TRBJ2-3, is as follows: EAGVAQSPRYKIIEKRQSVAFWCNPISGHATLYWYQQILGQGPKLLIQFQNNGVVDDSQLPKDRFSAERLKGVDSTLKIQPAKLEDSAVYLCASSLGLAGGPNTQYFGPGTRLTVL.